The T cell receptor beta chain under discussion was sequenced for a study of cytomegalovirus exposure and HLA in healthy donors (dated by TCRdb to the late 2010s). Regarding the study in general: In an earlier analysis of several hundred of the donors, 276 Gb of sequence data and 117 million unique TCR beta sequences from about 179 million T cells were reported. An early release that covered about 600 HLA-typed donors contained about 300 gigabases of sequencing data and about 84 million unique TCR sequences. Among the roughly 390 genotyped donors, 75% to 90% belonged to the genetic ancestry cluster associated with self-reported Caucasian donors. The study aimed to test whether cataloging public T cell receptors could reveal signatures of past pathogen exposure. The T cell repertoires of 670 or so subjects were profiled by immunosequencing and related to cytomegalovirus serostatus. In addition to the first cohort of 666 subjects, a separate validation cohort of 120 different subjects was used. The study combined high-throughput TCR immunosequencing, statistical association of individual TCRs with disease status, and machine learning to predict cytomegalovirus infection status. A later analysis re-analyzed previously published TCR beta repertoires from 500 to 700 donors and added high-resolution HLA genotyping to study TCR occurrence patterns. Rather than drawing on any new phenotypic data, the later analysis identified candidate immune exposures from TCR beta sequences and the way those sequences occurred across donors. An earlier analysis of 500 to 650 of the donors applied high-throughput TCR beta sequencing to assess whether each TCR beta V gene segment acted as functional or pseudogenic. Donor age, sex, ethnicity and CMV serostatus were collected together with the repertoire data. In a later genetic analysis, genome-wide SNP genotypes for about 55% of the roughly 700 donors were used, and that subset was treated as a discovery cohort. All discovery cohort repertoires had been generated using a single sequencing platform. HLA typing included class I and class II loci at four-digit resolution. Typing coverage varied by locus: roughly 629-640 donors for A, B, C, DRB1 and DQB1; more than 500 for DQA1; over 600 for DPA1; approximately 450 for DPB1. Because of strong linkage in the cohort, roughly five DR-DQ haplotypes were treated as single units for association and clustering. Among about 410 genotyped donors of the cohort, an average of about 220,000 unique TCR beta nucleotide sequences was sequenced per donor, of which about 18% were non-productive. Paper-wide results and their limitations: A group of highly shared sequence variants was considered likely to be a technical artifact of the sequencing pipeline. In a later analysis, the rate of TCR association differed among HLA loci, with DRB1 alleles having the most associated TCRs and HLA-C alleles having the fewest. A further reported finding was that TCR beta sequences accurately predicted the HLA-A and HLA-B alleles for most subjects in the first cohort. The classifier was reported to diagnose cytomegalovirus status with high specificity and sensitivity in both the original cohort and the validation cohort. Sequencing depth was assumed to be roughly uniform across donors in the presence/absence analyses, though that assumption may not hold. Three of the identified cytomegalovirus-associated TCR beta chains were confirmed in vitro to be specific for cytomegalovirus antigens. Only TCR beta chains were sequenced in this cohort, and the absence of alpha or paired-chain data limited detectable features. Because the 87-base-pair reads could not distinguish some IMGT-functional V segments, including TRBV6-2 and TRBV6-3, those segments were excluded. A later analysis found that HLA-associated TCR beta chains were more clonally expanded and had lower generation probabilities than equally common non-associated chains. A later analysis associated some 17,000 TCR beta sequences with specific HLA alleles at a false discovery rate of 0.05. The only immune exposure information available for the cohort was CMV serostatus. The authors suggested that the approach could potentially be generalized to other disease states and immunological phenotypes. A later analysis reported that several top co-occurrence clusters appeared linked to parvovirus B19, influenza, CMV and Epstein-Barr virus. V-gene and J-gene trimming of TCR beta chains was associated with a missense DCLRE1C variant in a later genetic analysis, and the association was replicated in an independent cohort. Strong co-occurrence of HLA alleles, especially DR and DQ, made assigning TCR associations to individual alleles difficult. HLA typing was unavailable for some donors at each locus, so association tests used only the typed subset. In the study, 150 to 200 TCR beta chains were listed as associated with cytomegalovirus. Most TCR sequences were seen in very few donors, while some public TCRs were found in many individuals. A later analysis found that most CMV-associated TCR beta chains appeared HLA-restricted, with HLA associations seemingly driven largely by CMV exposure. In an earlier analysis of around 600 of the donors, most TCR beta V segments appeared in productive rearrangements about 87% or about 30% of the time, broadly matching IMGT annotations. A later genetic analysis reported fewer N-insertions in productive TCRs among donors in an Asian-associated ancestry cluster than the approximately 670-donor mean. The earlier analysis of nearly 600 of the donors excluded around 17 rarely observed V segments, including chromosome 9 orphons, because counts were too low. Linkage disequilibrium might explain the correlated functional status among segregating V segments, but an unknown experimental factor could not be excluded.

The library was generated by the immunoSEQ multiplex PCR assay. The multiplex PCR relied on a mix of 60 forward primers for TCR Vbeta segments and 13 reverse primers for TCR Jbeta segments. A multiplex PCR assay on genomic DNA amplified the CDR3 region of rearranged TCR beta genes. The amplified TCR beta libraries were sequenced on the Illumina HiSeq System as 87-base-pair reads. Concerning the study's data processing: A later analysis tallied around 82 million unique TCR beta chains across the 666 repertoires, and some 10 million of those chains were shared by two or more donors. Raw reads were error-corrected and collapsed into unique sequences by a nearest-neighbor algorithm in which closely related sequences were merged to remove PCR and sequencing errors. V, D and J gene segments were assigned by aligning CDR3 sequences to IMGT reference sequences. For a sequence to be retained, at least a six-nucleotide match to both a V gene segment and a J gene segment was required. Rearrangements were called productive when the CDR3 lacked stop codons and stayed in frame with V and J; all others were non-productive. CDR3 was defined by IMGT convention, running from the second conserved V-encoded cysteine to the conserved J-encoded phenylalanine. The earlier analysis of fewer than 700 of the donors excluded sequences that lacked an unambiguous match to a single V gene segment. An earlier analysis of approximately 590 of the donors classified V segments as functional when productive rearrangements were above 56.7% and as segregating when the standard deviation between donors was above 5%. To diagnose cytomegalovirus status from the catalog of TCR beta chain sequences, a statistical classification framework was built. V and J gene assignment, in a later analysis, came from comparing TCR nucleotide sequences with IMGT/GENE-DB human TR gene sequences. The TCRdist pipeline was used in a later analysis to assign CDR3 sequences and most-parsimonious VDJ recombination scenarios. In a later analysis, every TCR beta chain was defined by the combination of its CDR3 amino acid sequence and its V-gene family, and reads without a unique V-gene family were dropped. In a later analysis, some 600 highly shared, low-generation-probability nucleotide sequences were removed to address suspected cross-contamination and a sequencing artifact. A later analysis calculated a clonal expansion index for each public chain from normalized within-repertoire ranks of inferred template counts. In a later analysis, generation probabilities were computed with a VDJ recombination model fitted to out-of-frame rearrangements, and the resulting probabilities were checked against IGoR. In a later analysis, hypergeometric tests were used to score TCR-TCR, TCR-HLA and TCR-CMV co-occurrence, with a repertoire-size bias correction applied to TCR pairs. In a later analysis, false discovery rates were estimated by permuting HLA or CMV assignments 20 times. In a later analysis, co-occurring TCRs were grouped using DBSCAN, and TCRdist sequence similarity was added for clustering within HLA-allele-positive subsets. Repertoires with fewer than 30,000 or more than 120,000 public chains were left out of co-occurrence clustering, as were about five repertoires with anomalous nucleotide sharing. In TCRdb, the immuneACCESS table is reduced to in-frame sequences with V and J assigned. These tables do not hold every clone; where another copy was compared, an unresolved V gene accounts for under half, and the others remain unexplained. Clonal size and the V and J genes are those of that table, whereas D and trimming came from the DNA. Across this sample there are approximately 240,000 clones, with 77% seen only once. The top ten constitute around 2.8% of the sample.

The CDR3 starts with the cysteine, ends with the phenylalanine, and has 12 residues. Only the CDR3 part of the read is kept: 36 bases, read in frame from the first base. Sequences MDHEN (CDR1) and SYDVKM (CDR2) are obtained from the germline V gene. Trimming costs V 6 bases and J 10 bases, and their ends lie 15 bases apart. The cohort comprised several hundred healthy bone marrow donors. At the time of sampling, all cohort members were nominally healthy, though unrecorded immune exposures were likely present. The donor tested CMV seropositive and was one of the 289 seropositive cohort members. Every donor gave a peripheral blood sample, and the peripheral blood mononuclear cells from that sample were used for TCR beta sequencing. Genomic DNA extraction from the blood cell samples was performed with the Qiagen DNeasy Blood Extraction Kit. In the case of this clone: Its antigen remains unidentified. Nothing much larger sits one base from this clone, and base qualities are not available.

Source material: PBMCs. The clonotype was recovered from a woman aged 55-75 years in good health and CMV-seropositive. This chain joins TRBV28 to TRBJ1-1; a confident D gene designation cannot be given. The CDR3 reads as follows: CASSRGAVVAFF. The nucleotide sequence reads as follows: TGTGCCAGCAGCCGAGGTGCAGTCGTAGCTTTCTTT.